This entry is about one T cell receptor (beta chain). This record belongs to a study of blood T cell repertoires in COVID-19. Methods used by the authors: Reference gene primer amplification yielded estimated nucleated cell counts. Measured with immunoSEQ multiplex PCR; TCRdb has only the in-frame clones, and not every one. V, J and clone size are those of that table, while D and trimming were read from the DNA. The sample yields about 250,000 clones, 88% seen once. CDR1 is SGHKS and CDR2 is YYEKEE in the germline V gene (reference sequence). The CDR3 has 14 residues. V was clipped by 3 bases and J by 4 bases, with 11 bases between them.

This sequence originates from a woman aged 30 to 39 with COVID-19, enrolled during active disease. Sequencing was carried out using peripheral blood. The genes are TRBV5-5 and TRBJ2-1, with D perhaps matching TRBD1 (5 bases). The CDR3 coding sequence is TGTGCCAGCAGCTCCCCGACAGAATACAATGAGCAGTTCTTC. Residues: CASSSPTEYNEQFF. Looking up the rest from reference TRBV5-5 and TRBJ2-1 gives the full variable domain: DAGVTQSPTHLIKTRGQQVTLRCSPISGHKSVSWYQQVLGQGPQFIFQYYEKEERGRGNFPDRFSARQFPNYSSELNVNALLLGDSALYLCASSSPTEYNEQFFGPGTRLTVL.